This T cell receptor beta chain was observed in a study of beta chain features in type 1 diabetes. Study results and limitations: Overrepresentation of cells with high TCR expression could result from cDNA sequencing. PCR might show a preference for shorter templates, equally across patients and controls. A greater similarity of naive, central memory and Treg TCRB repertoires was seen among patients than among healthy donors. Among all four CD4+ subsets, Type 1 diabetes patients had TCRB CDR3s that were moderately but significantly shorter.

Donors contributed one heparinised blood draw apiece, averaging about 120 mL. Germline values: CDR1 ENHRY, CDR2 SYGVKD. V gave up 0 bases and J gave up 0 bases, with 15 bases separating them. This CDR3 contains 17 residues. Every bit of the isolated RNA underwent reverse transcription, so sequencing read expressed TCRB transcripts. Produced via immunoSEQ multiplex PCR; TCRdb's table is partial and in-frame only. This repertoire shows roughly 300,000 clones, around 8.5% found once; its top ten account for approximately 1%. Many counts were recorded for this clone. Antigen specificity is unknown. The source of this sequence is a man younger than 40 with type 1 diabetes. The chain links TRBV10-3 to TRBJ2-7, with a possible D match to TRBD1 (5 bases). Specimen: central memory CD4+ T cells from blood. CDR3 amino acids: CAISESLVGDSSYEQYF. DNA for the CDR3: TGTGCCATCAGTGAGTCCCTAGTGGGTGACAGCTCCTACGAGCAGTACTTC.